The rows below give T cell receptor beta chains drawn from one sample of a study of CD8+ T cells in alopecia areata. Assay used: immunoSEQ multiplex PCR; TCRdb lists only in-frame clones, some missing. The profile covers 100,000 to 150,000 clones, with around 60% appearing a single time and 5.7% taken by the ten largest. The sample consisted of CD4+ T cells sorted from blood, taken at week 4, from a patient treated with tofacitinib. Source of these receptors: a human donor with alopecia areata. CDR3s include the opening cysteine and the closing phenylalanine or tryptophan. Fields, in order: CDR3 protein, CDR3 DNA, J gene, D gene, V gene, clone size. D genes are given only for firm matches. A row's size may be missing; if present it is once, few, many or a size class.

CASSGDSLQYF	TGTGCCAGTAGTGGGGACAGTCTGCAGTACTTC	TRBJ2-7	TRBD1	TRBV19	NA
CASSLGLEGSEQYF	TGTGCCAGCAGCTTAGGCTTAGAAGGGAGCGAGCAGTACTTC	TRBJ2-7	NA	TRBV13	NA
CASSLPSLGYSPLHF	TGTGCCAGCAGCCTCCCGTCGTTGGGGTATTCACCCCTCCACTTT	TRBJ1-6	NA	TRBV7-2	NA
CAWSVRQSNQPQHF	TGTGCCTGGAGTGTAAGGCAGAGCAATCAGCCCCAGCATTTT	TRBJ1-5	NA	TRBV30	NA
CASSLVGGGNTEAFF	TGTGCCAGCAGCTTAGTCGGGGGTGGGAACACTGAAGCTTTCTTT	TRBJ1-1	NA	TRBV7-2	few
CASSVLGASEKLFF	TGTGCCAGCAGTGTGCTTGGGGCGAGTGAAAAACTGTTTTTT	TRBJ1-4	NA	TRBV2	NA
CASQGITTDTQYF	TGTGCCAGTCAGGGGATCACCACAGATACGCAGTATTTT	TRBJ2-3	NA	TRBV9	once
CAWSSLSRGEQFF	TGTGCCTGGAGTTCACTATCCAGGGGTGAGCAGTTCTTC	TRBJ2-1	NA	TRBV30	NA
CSGGPAAGDTQYF	TGCAGCGGAGGCCCCGCCGCGGGAGATACGCAGTATTTT	TRBJ2-3	NA	TRBV29-1	NA
CASSLAALHTDTQYF	TGTGCCAGCAGCTTAGCAGCTCTCCACACAGATACGCAGTATTTT	TRBJ2-3	NA	TRBV11-2	few
CSVRGPSYEQYF	TGCAGCGTGAGGGGACCTTCCTACGAGCAGTACTTC	TRBJ2-7	NA	TRBV29-1	NA
CASSFTGGITYEQYF	TGTGCCAGCAGCTTTACGGGAGGGATAACCTACGAGCAGTACTTC	TRBJ2-7	TRBD2	TRBV7-2	NA
CASSQGSGTDTQYF	TGTGCCAGCAGCCAAGGATCAGGCACAGATACGCAGTATTTT	TRBJ2-3	NA	TRBV4-2	NA
CASRAWDGEAFF	TGTGCCAGTAGGGCCTGGGACGGTGAAGCTTTCTTT	TRBJ1-1	NA	TRBV19	NA
CASSPRGGGPQETQYF	TGTGCCAGCAGCCCGCGAGGGGGGGGTCCCCAGGAGACCCAGTACTTC	TRBJ2-5	NA	TRBV9	NA
CAWQDVGNTEAFF	TGTGCCTGGCAAGACGTCGGGAACACTGAAGCTTTCTTT	TRBJ1-1	NA	TRBV30	NA
CASSLNRGRSSYEQYF	TGCGCCAGCAGCCTTAACAGGGGTCGTAGCTCCTACGAGCAGTACTTC	TRBJ2-7	TRBD1	TRBV4-1	NA
CASSTRPTGGFVETQYF	TGCGCCAGCAGCACCCGGCCGACAGGGGGCTTTGTGGAGACCCAGTACTTC	TRBJ2-5	TRBD1	TRBV5-1	few
CASSYFGPTAKNIQYF	NA	TRBJ2-4	NA	TRBV6-5	NA
CASSLATPRPDTQYF	TGTGCCAGCAGCTTGGCGACTCCCCGACCAGATACGCAGTATTTT	TRBJ2-3	NA	TRBV5-4	NA
CSGGQGYNEQFF	TGCAGCGGGGGACAGGGCTACAATGAGCAGTTCTTC	TRBJ2-1	TRBD1	TRBV29-1	NA
CASTNEGSTQYF	TGTGCCAGCACCAACGAAGGTTCTACCCAGTACTTC	TRBJ2-5	NA	TRBV6-5	few
CASSLTPTTDTQYF	TGTGCCAGCAGCTTAACACCGACCACAGATACGCAGTATTTT	TRBJ2-3	NA	TRBV11-2	NA
CASSPFGLGYEQYF	TGTGCCAGCAGCCCATTCGGACTCGGGTACGAGCAGTACTTC	TRBJ2-7	NA	TRBV13	few
CSVATGGTEAFF	TGCAGCGTTGCGACAGGGGGGACTGAAGCTTTCTTT	TRBJ1-1	TRBD1	TRBV29-1	NA
CAWSEGGNQPQHF	TGTGCCTGGAGTGAGGGGGGCAATCAGCCCCAGCATTTT	TRBJ1-5	NA	TRBV30	NA
CASSFIYFPGTDLYEQYF	TGTGCCAGCAGCTTTATATATTTTCCTGGGACGGATCTTTACGAGCAGTACTTC	TRBJ2-7	NA	TRBV7-8	NA
CAWRGLVSSEKLFF	TGTGCCTGGAGAGGATTGGTCTCCAGTGAAAAACTGTTTTTT	TRBJ1-4	NA	TRBV30	NA
CASLTVMNTEAFF	TGTGCCAGCTTGACAGTCATGAACACTGAAGCTTTCTTT	TRBJ1-1	NA	TRBV2	NA
CAWRKYGLGGNTIYF	TGTGCCTGGAGGAAGTATGGGCTGGGAGGAAACACCATATATTTT	TRBJ1-3	NA	TRBV30	NA
CAWKQGAGRDTEAFF	TGTGCCTGGAAACAGGGGGCCGGTAGAGACACTGAAGCTTTCTTT	TRBJ1-1	TRBD1	TRBV30	NA
CASSVRDRSYEQYF	TGTGCCAGCAGTGTGCGGGATAGATCCTACGAGCAGTACTTC	TRBJ2-7	NA	TRBV25-1	NA
CASSPDRATEAFF	TGTGCCAGCTCACCTGACAGGGCCACTGAAGCTTTCTTT	TRBJ1-1	TRBD1	TRBV18	NA
CATQGSQETQYF	TGTGCCACCCAGGGTTCCCAAGAGACCCAGTACTTC	TRBJ2-5	NA	TRBV15	NA
CASSRDISNQPQHF	TGTGCCAGCAGCCGGGACATTAGCAATCAGCCCCAGCATTTT	TRBJ1-5	NA	TRBV7-2	medium-sized
CASSVGQGDTEAFF	TGTGCCAGCAGCGTAGGGCAGGGCGACACTGAAGCTTTCTTT	TRBJ1-1	NA	TRBV9	many
CASSPQAGRTEAFF	TGTGCCAGCAGCCCACAGGCGGGTAGAACTGAAGCTTTCTTT	TRBJ1-1	NA	TRBV9	NA
CASSPGQGREKLFF	TGTGCCAGCAGCCCTGGTCAGGGGAGAGAAAAACTGTTTTTT	TRBJ1-4	NA	TRBV7-9	few
CSVDRGGRPETQYF	TGCAGCGTTGACCGTGGCGGCAGGCCGGAGACCCAGTACTTC	TRBJ2-5	NA	TRBV29-1	NA
CASSQVRVEPNEQFF	TGTGCCAGCAGCCAAGTGAGAGTAGAGCCCAATGAGCAGTTCTTC	TRBJ2-1	NA	TRBV4-2	NA
CASGRTGAGDEQYF	TGCGCCAGCGGACGGACAGGGGCGGGGGACGAGCAGTACTTC	TRBJ2-7	TRBD1	TRBV5-1	NA
CTESSYEQYF	TGCACTGAGAGCTCCTACGAGCAGTACTTC	TRBJ2-7	NA	TRBV20-1	NA
CASSQVRLGRVGTEAFF	TGCGCCAGCAGCCAAGTACGCTTAGGAAGGGTAGGCACTGAAGCTTTCTTT	TRBJ1-1	NA	TRBV4-1	NA
CAWRGDTPNEQFF	TGTGCCTGGAGGGGGGACACTCCCAATGAGCAGTTCTTC	TRBJ2-1	NA	TRBV30	NA
CSVKVYQETQYF	TGCAGCGTCAAAGTGTACCAAGAGACCCAGTACTTC	TRBJ2-5	NA	TRBV29-1	once
CASSSGQLLNEKLFF	TGTGCCAGCAGCTCTGGACAGCTACTTAATGAAAAACTGTTTTTT	TRBJ1-4	NA	TRBV7-2	few
CASSVYSGGAYNEQFF	TGTGCCAGCAGCGTTTATAGCGGGGGGGCCTACAATGAGCAGTTCTTC	TRBJ2-1	TRBD2	TRBV7-2	few
CSVVPADSEKLFF	TGCAGCGTTGTCCCCGCTGACTCTGAAAAACTGTTTTTT	TRBJ1-4	NA	TRBV29-1	few